Detailed here is one T cell receptor (beta chain). These data belong to a study of blood T cell repertoires in COVID-19. Study details: PBMCs, B-cell-depleted T cells, or T cells provided the cDNA or gDNA that made up the material.

Original data processing: The assay estimated nucleated cells by amplifying reference gene primers. This table comes from immunoSEQ multiplex PCR, and its TCRdb copy is limited to in-frame clones, with some not included. V and J calls and clone size follow that table, whereas D and trimming were derived from the DNA. Counted here are around 68,000 clones, around 90% occurring once; the ten biggest clones make up approximately 7%. This CDR3 is 13 amino acids long. V lost 5 bases, J lost 1 base, and 8 bases lay in between. Germline V gene data show CDR1 as MNHNY and CDR2 as SVGAGI (reference sequence).

This TCR came from a man aged 50-59 years with active COVID-19. This rearrangement joins TRBV6-6 to TRBJ1-1; D is possibly TRBD1 (5 bases). The sample comprised peripheral blood. CDR3 sequence (DNA): TGTGCCAGCAGTGGACATCAGAACACTGAAGCTTTCTTT. It is translated as CASSGHQNTEAFF.